The present T cell receptor beta chain was sequenced within a study of graft-versus-host responses after intestinal transplantation. As for this clone: Its antigen is currently unknown.

Study conclusions and caveats: Individuals carrying graft-donor T cell macrochimerism showed high graft-versus-host to host-versus-graft clonal ratios in allografts. GvH clones were found in recipient marrow; some appeared first in ileum or blood. Early post-transplant HvG declines showed an association with peak circulating GvH clone levels.

Assay used: immunoSEQ multiplex PCR; TCRdb lists only in-frame clones, some missing. The sample has tens of thousands of clones; 90% are singletons. The V gene lost 3 bases and the J gene lost 7 bases, with 15 bases spanning the gap. Germline V gene data show CDR1 as LNHDA and CDR2 as SQIVND (reference sequence). The CDR3 has 15 amino acids. This specimen was unstimulated CD8+ T cells sorted from spleen or lymph node cells, taken before transplant. The chain has TRBV19 and TRBJ2-2; possibly TRBD1 for D (6 bases). The sequence was collected from a human donor who was the organ donor for an intestinal transplant. CDR3 residues: CASSMMGHTGGELFF. In DNA form, the CDR3 reads TGTGCCAGTAGTATGATGGGACATACAGGCGGGGAGCTGTTTTTT.